These 31 T cell receptor beta chains were all obtained from the same sample, sequenced in a study of blood T cell repertoires in COVID-19 (dated by TCRdb to the early 2020s). Library generation was performed with the immunoSEQ multiplex PCR assay. TCRdb carries this immuneACCESS record with in-frame sequences only. Its versions omit some clonotypes, under half of them owing to an unresolved V gene in the studies checked, with the rest unexplained. For this sample the table gives about 320,000 clones, of which around 82% were detected only once. Approximately 1.2% of the sample rests with the top ten. The sample comprised peripheral blood. These receptors were collected from a woman between 45 and 60 years old with acute or convalescent COVID-19.

Here the CDR3 DNA reads TGTGCCAGTAGTCCACAGGGGCCTAATGAAAAACTGTTTTTT. It yields the protein CASSPQGPNEKLFF. The V and J genes are TRBV19 and TRBJ1-4; TRBD1 matches at 7 bases. CDR3 length: 14 amino acids. Germline CDR1 and CDR2: LNHDA and SQIVND (reference sequence). V dropped 5 bases and J dropped 3; count of bases not matched to a gene: 3.

This clone was seen a single time. The chain combines TRBV30 with TRBJ1-2; no clear D. The CDR3 length is 14 residues. Trimming stripped 3 bases from V and 4 bases from J, with 15 bases between. The germline V gene has CDR1 GTSNPN and CDR2 SVGIG (reference sequence). This CDR3 is CAWRQASSIYGYTF. The CDR3 region has the DNA TGTGCCTGGAGGCAGGCGTCGTCCATCTATGGCTACACCTTC.

This clone was observed a few times. The chain joins TRBV9 to TRBJ2-6; D is possibly TRBD1 (6 bases). CDR1 is SGDLS and CDR2 is YYNGEE in the germline V gene. V was pared by 0 bases and J by 2 bases, with 12 bases between. The CDR3 spans 17 residues. CDR3 DNA: TGTGCCAGCAGCGTAGCCCCCCCAGGGGCTGGGGCCAACGTCCTGACTTTC. Translated: CASSVAPPGAGANVLTF.

The chain combines TRBV7-7 with TRBJ2-1; D might be TRBD2 (6 bases). Germline values: CDR1 SSHAT, CDR2 FNYEAQ (reference sequence). Trimming stripped 3 bases from V and 0 bases from J, with 12 bases between. This CDR3 is built from 16 residues. CDR3 in DNA: TGTGCCAGCAGCTTCGGGGGATTTGGCTCCTACAATGAGCAGTTCTTC. Translating gives CASSFGGFGSYNEQFF.

The CDR3 protein is CASSPRTTSGNTIYF. In nucleotides, the CDR3 is TGTGCCAGCTCACCGAGGACAACCTCTGGAAACACCATATATTTT. The V gene is TRBV18, the J gene TRBJ1-3; TRBD1 is a possible D gene (5 bases). This CDR3 region has 15 residues. V was pared by 3 bases and J by 0 bases, with 9 bases between. Looked up from germline, CDR1 is KGHSH and CDR2 is LQKENI.

The chain recombines TRBV2 with TRBJ2-1; TRBD2 matches at 13 bases. J was trimmed by 2 bases and V by 4 bases; bases with no gene match: 5. Germline values: CDR1 SNHLY, CDR2 FYNNEI. The CDR3 has 17 residues. The CDR3 bases are TGTGCCAGCAGTGGACTAGCGGGGGGAGGGGCCTACAATGAGCAGTTCTTC. Translating gives CASSGLAGGGAYNEQFF.

The V call is TRBV10-3, the J call TRBJ1-4; 9 positions match TRBD1. This CDR3 contains 14 residues. Germline V CDR1 and CDR2: ENHRY, SYGVKD. V shed 0 bases, J shed 7 bases, and the junction held 0 bases outside the gene matches. The CDR3 here is CAISESDRGEKLFF. CDR3 in DNA: TGTGCCATCAGTGAGTCGGACAGGGGTGAAAAACTGTTTTTT.

The sample holds one count of this clone. The chain links TRBV5-1 to TRBJ1-3; the match to TRBD1 covers 10 bases. The CDR3 totals 16 residues. In germline, CDR1 is SGHRS, CDR2 YFSETQ. The ends lost 1 base at V and 2 bases at J; junction bases unmatched: 3. CDR3: CASSLSGTGAGNTIYF. The DNA for the CDR3 is TGCGCCAGCAGCTTGTCCGGGACAGGGGCTGGAAACACCATATATTTT.

The V gene is TRBV11-1, the J gene TRBJ2-3; D uncertain. Trimming stripped 5 bases from V and 4 bases from J, with 13 bases between. Germline assignment: CDR1 SGHAT and CDR2 FQDESV (reference sequence). This CDR3 has 14 residues. The CDR3 coding sequence is TGTGCCAGCAGCCAAGCCGGGTGGGCAGATACGCAGTATTTT. Its translation is CASSQAGWADTQYF.

The J gene is TRBJ2-2, the V gene TRBV19, with TRBD1 identical over 7 bases. Losses at the gene ends were 3 bases for V and 7 bases for J; bases not matched to a gene: 5. The CDR3 contains 14 residues. Germline V CDR1 and CDR2: LNHDA, SQIVND (reference sequence). The CDR3 DNA reads as TGTGCCAGTAGTATCCAGGGGGATAACGGGGAGCTGTTTTTT. Translating it yields CASSIQGDNGELFF.

This chain joins TRBV6-1 and TRBJ2-3, with 8 nucleotides matching TRBD1. The V segment lost 0 bases and the J segment 3 bases; nucleotides outside the gene matches: 5. Looked up from germline, CDR1 is MNHNS and CDR2 is SASEGT. The length of the CDR3 is 16 residues. The CDR3, as DNA: TGTGCCAGCAGTGAAGCCCGACAGGGGAGGACAGATACGCAGTATTTT. Translating gives CASSEARQGRTDTQYF.

This clone was recorded a few times. The gene calls are TRBV30 and TRBJ1-6, with TRBD1 as a possible D gene (5 bases). The CDR3 length is 13 residues. V lost 8 bases to trimming and J lost 8 bases, with 16 bases between them. Germline V lookup: CDR1 GTSNPN, CDR2 SVGIG (reference sequence). The CDR3 protein is CAAGQDSDSPLHF. In DNA, the CDR3 is TGTGCCGCAGGACAAGACTCGGATTCACCCCTCCACTTT.

The chain recombines TRBV5-8 with TRBJ2-5; 11 nucleotides match TRBD1. Trimming at V came to 2 bases and at J to 2 bases, leaving 2 bases not matched to a gene. Germline V CDR1 and CDR2: SGHTS, YDEGEE. This CDR3 comprises 15 residues. The CDR3: CASSFGTGGQETQYF. The CDR3 coding sequence is TGTGCCAGCAGCTTTGGGACAGGGGGGCAAGAGACCCAGTACTTC. Full variable domain (remainder filled in from reference TRBV5-8 and TRBJ2-5): EAGVTQSPTHLIKTRGQQATLRCSPISGHTSVYWYQQALGLGLQFLLWYDEGEERNRGNFPPRFSGRQFPNYSSELNVNALELEDSALYLCASSFGTGGQETQYFGPGTRLLVL.

The chain has TRBV7-9 and TRBJ1-4; 10 nucleotides line up with TRBD1. The CDR3 is 15 residues long. Germline V gives CDR1 SEHNR, CDR2 FQNEAQ (reference sequence). Losses at the gene ends were 1 base for V and 7 bases for J; bases not matched to a gene: 3. DNA of the CDR3: TGTGCCAGCAGCTTAGGGACAGGGGGAACTGAAAAACTGTTTTTT. Its protein is CASSLGTGGTEKLFF.

This clone was observed once. The rearrangement links TRBV7-2 to TRBJ2-3, with 7 bases that match TRBD2. The CDR3 spans 16 residues. The J segment lost 0 bases and the V segment lost 4 bases, leaving 7 bases of the junction unmatched. CDR1 and CDR2 from the germline V gene are SGHTA and FQGNSA. CDR3 sequence reads: CASSSRGVSSTDTQYF. In DNA, the CDR3 is TGTGCCAGCAGCTCCCGGGGGGTCTCTAGCACAGATACGCAGTATTTT.

This rearrangement joins TRBV27 to TRBJ1-6, with D possibly TRBD1 on 5 matching bases. Trimming stripped 7 bases from V and 9 bases from J, with 10 bases between. Per germline, CDR1 MNHEY and CDR2 SMNVEV (reference sequence). The CDR3 sequence is 12 residues long. The CDR3, as DNA: TGTGCCAGCAAGACAGCTGTTTCACCCCTCCACTTT. Its translation is CASKTAVSPLHF.

The chain is built from TRBV6-5 and TRBJ2-1; D may be TRBD2 (6 bases). This CDR3 is 10 amino acids long. V was clipped by 8 bases and J by 9 bases, with 8 bases between them. Germline V lookup: CDR1 MNHEY, CDR2 SVGAGI. CDR3 sequence: CASSEGEQFF. The DNA of the CDR3 is TGTGCCAGCTCGGAGGGTGAGCAGTTCTTC.

CDR3 region: CASSLGQGNEQYF. CDR3 DNA sequence: TGTGCCAGCAGTTTAGGGCAGGGTAACGAGCAGTACTTC. The rearrangement joins TRBV12-3 or TRBV12-4 to TRBJ2-7; D might be TRBD1 (5 bases). The CDR3 is 13 residues long. V lost 1 base and J 5 bases, leaving 9 bases between the germline ends.

This clone was found once. V and J are TRBV14 and TRBJ1-2, with D possibly matching TRBD1 (5 bases). Germline V gene data show CDR1 as SGHDN and CDR2 as FVKESK. Trimming took 1 base from V and 4 from J, leaving 7 bases between them. This CDR3 contains 13 residues. The CDR3 loop reads CASSQGQGYGYTF. CDR3 DNA sequence: TGTGCCAGCAGCCAAGGGCAGGGCTATGGCTACACCTTC.

This clone was seen a handful of times. This chain uses TRBV7-9 with TRBJ1-2; D call uncertain. The germline V gene has CDR1 SEHNR and CDR2 FQNEAQ (reference sequence). V was cut by 2 bases and J by 1 base, with 11 bases left in between. The CDR3 consists of 15 residues. CDR3 residues: CASSLRLGYNYGYTF. The CDR3 nucleotides are TGTGCCAGCAGCTTACGTTTGGGCTATAACTATGGCTACACCTTC.

This chain uses TRBV10-3 with TRBJ1-2; unclear D gene. Trimming cost V 4 bases and J 6 bases, with 9 bases left between them. This CDR3 is built from 12 residues. The germline CDR1 and CDR2 sequences are ENHRY and SYGVKD. DNA of the CDR3: TGTGCCATCAGTGGGCAGAAAGATGGCTACACCTTC. It is translated as CAISGQKDGYTF.

J is TRBJ2-2 and V is TRBV29-1; TRBD2 is a possible D gene (5 bases). Trimming took off 1 base at V and 2 bases at J, with 5 bases between the two ends. Germline-derived CDR1 and CDR2 are SQVTM and ANQGSEA. The length of the CDR3 is 13 residues. The CDR3 DNA is TGCAGCGTTGAAGGGACTAACACCGGGGAGCTGTTTTTT. Amino acids: CSVEGTNTGELFF.

V gene TRBV4-1 combines with J gene TRBJ2-1; D might be TRBD2 (5 bases). The V end was cut by 3 bases, the J end by 3 bases, with 15 bases between. Germline V gives CDR1 MGHRA, CDR2 YSYEKL. There are 16 residues in the CDR3. This chain's CDR3 is CASSHRLAAGYNEQFF. The CDR3 coding sequence is TGCGCCAGCAGCCATCGGTTGGCCGCGGGCTACAATGAGCAGTTCTTC.

Turning to this clone: Other DNA sequences of this sample code for an identical CDR3. The V and J genes are TRBV18 and TRBJ2-5, with D tentatively TRBD1 (6 bases). CDR3 size: 13 residues. The V end lost 3 bases, the J end lost 4 bases, and 9 bases lay between the germline ends. The germline gives CDR1 KGHSH, CDR2 LQKENI. CDR3 nucleotides: TGTGCCAGCTCACCCGACAGGCGAGAGACCCAGTACTTC. The encoded protein is CASSPDRRETQYF.

This clone came up once. The chain joins TRBV5-1 to TRBJ2-1; maybe TRBD2 (6 bases). V gave up 0 bases and J gave up 5 bases, with 15 bases separating them. Germline CDR1 reads SGHRS; CDR2 reads YFSETQ. This CDR3 spans 16 amino acids. The CDR3 nucleotides read TGCGCCAGCAGCTTGGCCCCGGGGGTCGCCCACAATGAGCAGTTCTTC. This translates into CASSLAPGVAHNEQFF.

This clone was found a few times. The V call is TRBV4-2, the J call TRBJ1-5; D is perhaps TRBD1 (5 bases). V gave up 6 bases and J gave up 4 bases, with 10 bases separating them. CDR3 size: 13 residues. Germline V gives CDR1 LGHNA, CDR2 YNFKEQ. The DNA of the CDR3 is TGTGCCAGCAGGCGGGACCCTAATCAGCCCCAGCATTTT. The encoded protein is CASRRDPNQPQHF.

V usage is TRBV27 and J usage is TRBJ1-1, with a possible D match to TRBD1 (5 bases). CDR3 length: 14 residues. Deletions cut 3 bases from V and 5 bases from J, with 13 bases between. Germline V gives CDR1 MNHEY, CDR2 SMNVEV (reference sequence). CDR3 bases: TGTGCCAGCAGTTTGAGGTCGGGGGGGACTGAAGCTTTCTTT. It codes for CASSLRSGGTEAFF.

The CDR3: CASSQGTGIYNSPLHF. In DNA, the CDR3 is TGTGCCAGCAGCCAGGGAACAGGGATCTATAATTCACCCCTCCACTTT. The V call is TRBV3-1 (or the pseudogene TRBV3-2), the J call TRBJ1-6, with TRBD1 as a possible D gene (6 bases). CDR1 is LGHDT, CDR2 YNNKEL, per germline (reference sequence). Trimming took off 3 bases at V and 3 bases at J, with 12 bases between the two ends. This CDR3 has 16 residues.

The rearrangement joins TRBV10-3 to TRBJ2-3; 14 nucleotides agree with TRBD2. Trimming cost V 10 bases and J 4 bases; bases outside gene matches: 4. The germline V gene has CDR1 ENHRY and CDR2 SYGVKD. The CDR3 has 14 amino acids. The DNA of the CDR3 is TGTGCCACCCGACTAGCGGGAGGGGCAGATACGCAGTATTTT. It codes for CATRLAGGADTQYF.

This chain links TRBV29-1 with TRBJ1-1; D is possibly TRBD1 (5 bases). The CDR3 extends over 15 amino acids. Trimming pared 5 bases from V and 4 bases from J, leaving 20 bases between. Germline V gene lookup returns CDR1 SQVTM and CDR2 ANQGSEA. The CDR3 DNA reads TGCAGCGTTCCCCACGGTGGGGGGTTGTCCACTGAAGCTTTCTTT. Protein sequence: CSVPHGGGLSTEAFF. The whole variable domain, filled in from reference TRBV29-1 and TRBJ1-1, reads SAVISQKPSRDICQRGTSLTIQCQVDSQVTMMFWYRQQPGQSLTLIATANQGSEATYESGFVIDKFPISRPNLTFSTLTVSNMSPEDSSIYLCSVPHGGGLSTEAFFGQGTRLTVV.

This clone was found once. This CDR3 is CASSLGPGVQETQYF. Written as DNA, the CDR3 is TGTGCCAGCAGCTTAGGCCCAGGGGTTCAAGAGACCCAGTACTTC. This chain connects TRBV7-9 to TRBJ2-5; a weak D match, TRBD1 (6 bases). Germline CDR1 is SEHNR and CDR2 is FQNEAQ (reference sequence). V shed 1 base and J shed 2 bases, with 11 bases lying between them. The CDR3 runs to 15 residues.